The 5 T cell receptor beta chains below come from one sample, sequenced in a study of CD8 T cells in ankylosing spondylitis. Via MiXCR, TCRdb re-called the 5' RACE reads, giving one row per CDR3 protein. The sample has 150,000 to 200,000 distinct CDR3 sequences; under 35% are singletons. Specimen: synovial fluid, either unsorted or a sorted T cell fraction (not recorded which). These receptors all come from a male donor with ankylosing spondylitis.

This clonotype was detected ten times or more. The V call is TRBV7-2, the J call TRBJ2-1; 13 nucleotides line up with TRBD2. This CDR3 spans 15 amino acids. Germline V gene lookup returns CDR1 SGHTA and CDR2 FQGNSA. J lost 8 bases, V lost 4 bases, and 5 bases had no gene match. The CDR3 here is CASSSWTSGSYEQFF. CDR3 nucleotides: TGTGCCAGCAGCTCGTGGACTAGCGGGAGCTATGAGCAGTTCTTC.

This clonotype came up once. The gene calls are TRBV11-2 and TRBJ2-2, with 13 bases fitting TRBD2. The germline gives CDR1 SGHAT, CDR2 FQNNGV. There are 16 residues in the CDR3. Trimming removed 4 bases from V and 6 bases from J; junction bases left unmatched: 5. The CDR3 nucleotides are TGTGCCAGCAGCTCCGGACTAGCGGGAGTGCCCGGGGAGCTGTTTTTT. It is translated as CASSSGLAGVPGELFF.

This clonotype was counted once. V gene TRBV7-9 combines with J gene TRBJ2-3; TRBD1 matches 8 bases. J lost 4 bases, V lost 3 bases, and 3 bases had no gene match. Germline lookup yields CDR1 SEHNR and CDR2 FQNEAQ (reference sequence). CDR3 length: 14 amino acids. CDR3 sequence (DNA): TGTGCCAGCAGCTTGGGACAGGTACCAGATACGCAGTATTTT. It yields the protein CASSLGQVPDTQYF.

Only a few counts were recorded for this clonotype. The CDR3 bases are TGTGCCAGCAGCTTAGAGACAGGGCACGAGCAGTTCTTC. Residues: CASSLETGHEQFF. J is TRBJ2-1 and V is TRBV11-3, with 7 nucleotides matching TRBD1. The CDR3 is made up of 13 amino acids. In germline, CDR1 is SGHNT, CDR2 YENEEA. V gave up 0 bases and J gave up 10 bases; unmatched junction bases: 3.

This clonotype was seen a few times. The chain is built from TRBV14 and TRBJ2-7, with D possibly being TRBD1 (5 bases). The germline CDR1 and CDR2 sequences are SGHDN and FVKESK. The CDR3 contains 12 residues. V was trimmed by 5 bases and J by 3 bases, leaving 8 bases between them. CDR3 in amino acids: CASSVQGYEQYF. The CDR3, as DNA: TGTGCCAGCAGCGTCCAGGGCTACGAGCAGTACTTC.